These 21 T cell receptor beta chains were sequenced from one sample in a study of T cell responses to AZD1222 COVID-19 vaccine. Sequencing was performed with immunoSEQ multiplex PCR; in TCRdb, only in-frame clones are kept and a portion is missing. The table shows 180,000 or so clones, with 93% occurring only once. Material: peripheral blood, obtained on day 0 of AZD1222 vaccination. The receptors originated from an adult in good health.

This chain joins TRBV27 and TRBJ1-2, with D possibly being TRBD1 (6 bases). CDR1 and CDR2 (germline): MNHEY, SMNVEV (reference sequence). This CDR3 spans 14 amino acids. V lost 5 bases, J lost 4 bases, and 14 bases lay in between. The CDR3 DNA is TGTGCCAGCAGTGATCAGGGGTTTGGCTATGGCTACACCTTC. It translates to CASSDQGFGYGYTF.

J is TRBJ2-2 and V is TRBV6-1, with a possible D match to TRBD1 (5 bases). Germline CDR1 reads MNHNS; CDR2 reads SASEGT. This CDR3 comprises 14 residues. V lost 5 bases and J 2 bases, leaving 9 bases between the germline ends. The CDR3 reads CASSLGQNTGELFF. The CDR3, as DNA: TGTGCCAGCAGTTTGGGGCAAAACACCGGGGAGCTGTTTTTT.

The chain joins TRBV19 to TRBJ2-2; D is perhaps TRBD1 (6 bases). Germline-derived CDR1 and CDR2 are LNHDA and SQIVND (reference sequence). Trimming took off 4 bases at V and 5 bases at J, with 14 bases between the two ends. The CDR3 loop spans 15 amino acids. The CDR3 loop reads CASSTQGTPTGELFF. The CDR3 DNA follows: TGTGCCAGTAGTACTCAGGGGACGCCGACCGGGGAGCTGTTTTTT.

This clone was observed a single time. The V gene is TRBV20-1, the J gene TRBJ2-7; 8 bases line up with TRBD1. The CDR3 length is 13 residues. Germline V gives CDR1 DFQATT, CDR2 SNEGSKA (reference sequence). J lost 5 bases, V lost 3 bases, and 6 bases had no gene match. For the CDR3, the DNA is TGCAGTGCTAGTTTCAGGACAGGGCACGAGCAGTACTTC. This codes for CSASFRTGHEQYF.

V gene TRBV6-5 combines with J gene TRBJ2-2; the match to TRBD1 covers 9 bases. Germline CDR1 and CDR2: MNHEY and SVGAGI. With V trimmed by 10 bases and J by 2 bases, 2 bases remained unmatched. This CDR3 is built from 13 residues. The CDR3, as DNA: TGTGCCACGGACAGGGGCAACACCGGGGAGCTGTTTTTT. Translated: CATDRGNTGELFF.

The chain is built from TRBV7-9 and TRBJ1-1; 9 bases map to TRBD1. The germline V gene has CDR1 SEHNR and CDR2 FQNEAQ (reference sequence). The CDR3 totals 17 residues. V was pared by 0 bases and J by 0 bases, with 5 bases of the junction left unmatched. The CDR3 DNA sequence: TGTGCCAGCAGCTTAGCCCGACAGGGGGTGATGAACACTGAAGCTTTCTTT. It is translated as CASSLARQGVMNTEAFF. The full variable domain, in which reference TRBV7-9 and TRBJ1-1 provide the parts outside the CDR3, is DTGVSQNPRHKITKRGQNVTFRCDPISEHNRLYWYRQTLGQGPEFLTYFQNEAQLEKSRLLSDRFSAERPKGSFSTLEIQRTEQGDSAMYLCASSLARQGVMNTEAFFGQGTRLTVV.

This sequence joins TRBV3-1 (or the pseudogene TRBV3-2) and TRBJ1-6; D unclear. Germline lookup yields CDR1 LGHDT and CDR2 YNNKEL (reference sequence). The V gene lost 6 bases and the J gene lost 0 bases, with 6 bases spanning the gap. The CDR3 is made up of 14 amino acids. CDR3 DNA: TGTGCCAGCAGACAGAGCTCCTATAATTCACCCCTCCACTTT. This translates into CASRQSSYNSPLHF.

The V call is TRBV4-1, the J call TRBJ1-2, with TRBD1 as a possible D gene (6 bases). Deletions cut 3 bases from V and 3 bases from J, with 17 bases between. The CDR3 spans 16 residues. The germline gives CDR1 MGHRA, CDR2 YSYEKL. The CDR3 is CASSHYPPGADYGYTF. For the CDR3, the DNA is TGCGCCAGCAGCCATTACCCGCCGGGGGCGGACTATGGCTACACCTTC.

The gene calls are TRBV29-1 and TRBJ1-2; tentative D call: TRBD1 (5 bases). Germline CDR1 and CDR2: SQVTM and ANQGSEA. V was pared by 8 bases and J by 5 bases, with 12 bases between. The CDR3 covers 11 residues. CDR3 bases: TGCAGCCTTGGGACTGCTTATGGCTACACCTTC. Translating gives CSLGTAYGYTF.

The rearrangement links TRBV5-1 to TRBJ2-5, with 7 bases matching TRBD1. CDR1 is SGHRS, CDR2 YFSETQ, per germline. The CDR3 totals 14 residues. Trimming removed 4 bases from V and 1 base from J; junction bases left unmatched: 4. As DNA, the CDR3 is TGCGCCAGCAGCCTGAACAGGGGCCAAGAGACCCAGTACTTC. This encodes CASSLNRGQETQYF. Filled out from reference TRBV5-1 and TRBJ2-5, the complete variable domain reads KAGVTQTPRYLIKTRGQQVTLSCSPISGHRSVSWYQQTPGQGLQFLFEYFSETQRNKGNFPGRFSGRQFSNSRSEMNVSTLELGDSALYLCASSLNRGQETQYFGPGTRLLVL.

The chain joins TRBV6-5 to TRBJ2-6; D possibly corresponds to TRBD1 (6 bases). Trimming removed 5 bases from V and 4 bases from J, with 12 bases in between. The CDR3 contains 15 residues. Germline V gene lookup returns CDR1 MNHEY and CDR2 SVGAGI. Written as DNA, the CDR3 is TGTGCCAGCAGTCCAACCGGGACAGGGGCCAACGTCCTGACTTTC. Amino acid sequence: CASSPTGTGANVLTF.

The chain links TRBV11-2 to TRBJ2-6; no clear D gene. Trimming shortened V by 1 base and J by 3 bases, and 4 bases separated the two germline ends. The CDR3 runs to 14 residues. Per the germline V gene, CDR1 is SGHAT and CDR2 is FQNNGV. The CDR3 nucleotides are TGTGCCAGCAGCTTAGTTCTTGGGGCCAACGTCCTGACTTTC. Translating gives CASSLVLGANVLTF. The full variable domain, rest sourced from reference TRBV11-2 and TRBJ2-6, is EAGVAQSPRYKIIEKRQSVAFWCNPISGHATLYWYQQILGQGPKLLIQFQNNGVVDDSQLPKDRFSAERLKGVDSTLKIQPAKLEDSAVYLCASSLVLGANVLTFGAGSRLTVL.

The gene calls are TRBV7-6 and TRBJ2-2, with 9 nucleotides matching TRBD1. The length of the CDR3 is 13 residues. Germline V gene sequence: CDR1 SGHVS, CDR2 FNYEAQ. Losses at the gene ends were 2 bases for V and 11 bases for J; bases not matched to a gene: 3. The DNA for the CDR3 is TGTGCCAGCAGCTTAACAGGGGGCGCAGAGCTGTTTTTT. It yields the protein CASSLTGGAELFF. The entire variable domain, with the rest obtained from reference TRBV7-6 and TRBJ2-2, is as follows: GAGVSQSPRYKVTKRGQDVALRCDPISGHVSLYWYRQALGQGPEFLTYFNYEAQQDKSGLPNDRFSAERPEGSISTLTIQRTEQRDSAMYRCASSLTGGAELFFGEGSRLTVL.

The chain uses TRBV7-9 and TRBJ1-2; possible D gene TRBD1, 6 bases. This CDR3 spans 18 amino acids. The V and J ends lost 0 bases and 2 bases respectively, with 19 bases between them. Germline assignment: CDR1 SEHNR and CDR2 FQNEAQ (reference sequence). This chain's CDR3 is CASSLARHQQGGNYGYTF. Written as DNA, the CDR3 is TGTGCCAGCAGCTTAGCGCGCCACCAACAGGGAGGGAACTATGGCTACACCTTC.

This clone was observed once. The rearrangement uses TRBV10-1 and TRBJ1-1; 10 nucleotides align to TRBD1. Trimming took 5 bases from V and 5 from J; bases not matched to a gene: 2. Per germline, CDR1 WNHNN and CDR2 SYGVQD (reference sequence). The CDR3 contains 13 residues. This CDR3 is CASSKDRGTEAFF. The CDR3 nucleotides are TGCGCCAGCAGTAAGGACAGGGGGACTGAAGCTTTCTTT.

This clone has only one observation. The rearrangement uses TRBV5-5 and TRBJ2-7; 7 positions agree with TRBD1. V was clipped by 4 bases and J by 2 bases; unmatched bases: 9. CDR3 length: 15 residues. The germline V gene has CDR1 SGHKS and CDR2 YYEKEE (reference sequence). The CDR3 sequence is CASSPDGTAAYEQYF. Written as DNA, the CDR3 is TGTGCCAGCAGCCCGGATGGGACAGCCGCCTACGAGCAGTACTTC.

The CDR3 loop is CASSMTSGIGGELFF. DNA for the CDR3: TGTGCCAGTAGTATGACTAGCGGCATTGGCGGGGAGCTGTTTTTT. The J gene is TRBJ2-2, the V gene TRBV19; the match to TRBD2 covers 9 bases. V lost 3 bases to trimming and J lost 7 bases; unmatched junction nucleotides: 6. Germline V gene sequence: CDR1 LNHDA, CDR2 SQIVND (reference sequence). The length of the CDR3 is 15 residues.

This chain links TRBV2 with TRBJ2-5; TRBD2 matches at 13 bases. CDR3 length: 14 residues. Germline assignment: CDR1 SNHLY and CDR2 FYNNEI. Unmatched junction bases numbered 1, after V lost 5 bases and J lost 4 bases. The CDR3 DNA reads as TGTGCCAGCAGTCGGACTAGCGGGAGAGAGACCCAGTACTTC. Its protein product is CASSRTSGRETQYF.

J is TRBJ2-1 and V is TRBV19, with 10 bases identical to TRBD2. Germline values: CDR1 LNHDA, CDR2 SQIVND (reference sequence). There are 15 residues in the CDR3. Unmatched junction bases numbered 11, after V lost 9 bases and J lost 6 bases. The CDR3 spells CASTMIAGGFNEQFF. CDR3 nucleotide sequence: TGTGCCAGCACGATGATAGCGGGGGGTTTCAATGAGCAGTTCTTC.

V gene TRBV29-1 combines with J gene TRBJ1-2, with a possible D match to TRBD1 (5 bases). Germline V gene sequence: CDR1 SQVTM, CDR2 ANQGSEA. V dropped 4 bases and J dropped 6 bases, with 15 bases sitting between them. This CDR3 comprises 13 residues. For the CDR3, the DNA is TGCAGCGTTGGTCATCCAGGGACGGATGGCTACACCTTC. Protein: CSVGHPGTDGYTF. The complete variable domain, with remaining parts taken from reference TRBV29-1 and TRBJ1-2, reads SAVISQKPSRDICQRGTSLTIQCQVDSQVTMMFWYRQQPGQSLTLIATANQGSEATYESGFVIDKFPISRPNLTFSTLTVSNMSPEDSSIYLCSVGHPGTDGYTFGSGTRLTVV.

J is TRBJ2-2 and V is TRBV15; TRBD2 is a possible D gene (6 bases). Per the germline V gene, CDR1 is LNHNV and CDR2 is YYDKDF (reference sequence). V lost 8 bases and J lost 0, with 13 bases in between. The CDR3 loop spans 15 amino acids. CDR3 in DNA: TGTGCCACCGGGATCGGGACTCCGAACACCGGGGAGCTGTTTTTT. Translation gives CATGIGTPNTGELFF. The full variable domain, in which reference TRBV15 and TRBJ2-2 provide the parts outside the CDR3, is DAMVIQNPRYQVTQFGKPVTLSCSQTLNHNVMYWYQQKSSQAPKLLFHYYDKDFNNEADTPDNFQSRRPNTSFCFLDIRSPGLGDTAMYLCATGIGTPNTGELFFGEGSRLTVL.